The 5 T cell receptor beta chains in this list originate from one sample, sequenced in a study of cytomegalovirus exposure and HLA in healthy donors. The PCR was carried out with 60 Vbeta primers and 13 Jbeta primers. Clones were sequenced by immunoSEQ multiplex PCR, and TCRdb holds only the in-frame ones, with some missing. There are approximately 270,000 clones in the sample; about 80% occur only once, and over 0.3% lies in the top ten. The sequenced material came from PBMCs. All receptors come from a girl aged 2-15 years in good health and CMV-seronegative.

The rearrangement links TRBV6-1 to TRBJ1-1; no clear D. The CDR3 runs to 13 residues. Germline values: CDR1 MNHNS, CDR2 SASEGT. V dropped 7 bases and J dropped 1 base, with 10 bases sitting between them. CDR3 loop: CASIILGNTEAFF. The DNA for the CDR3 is TGTGCCAGCATAATCCTAGGGAACACTGAAGCTTTCTTT.

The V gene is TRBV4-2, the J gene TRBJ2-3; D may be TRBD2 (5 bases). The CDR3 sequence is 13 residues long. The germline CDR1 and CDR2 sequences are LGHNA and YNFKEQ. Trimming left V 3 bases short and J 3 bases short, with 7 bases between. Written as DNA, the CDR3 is TGTGCCAGCAGCCACGGGAATACAGATACGCAGTATTTT. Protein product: CASSHGNTDTQYF.

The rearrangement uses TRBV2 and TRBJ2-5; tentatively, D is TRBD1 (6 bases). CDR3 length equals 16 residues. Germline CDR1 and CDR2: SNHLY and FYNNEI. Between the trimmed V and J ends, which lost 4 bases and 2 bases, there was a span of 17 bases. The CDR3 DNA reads TGTGCCAGCAGTGTTGGGACGGACAGTCCTCAAGAGACCCAGTACTTC. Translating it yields CASSVGTDSPQETQYF.

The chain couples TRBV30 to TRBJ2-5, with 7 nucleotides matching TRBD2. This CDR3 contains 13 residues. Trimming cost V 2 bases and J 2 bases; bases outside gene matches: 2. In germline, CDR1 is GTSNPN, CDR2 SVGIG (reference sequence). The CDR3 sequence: CAWSRGLQETQYF. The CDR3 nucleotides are TGTGCCTGGAGTAGGGGACTACAAGAGACCCAGTACTTC. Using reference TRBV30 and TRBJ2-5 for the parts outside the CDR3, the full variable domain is SQTIHQWPATLVQPVGSPLSLECTVEGTSNPNLYWYRQAAGRGLQLLFYSVGIGQISSEVPQNLSASRPQDRQFILSSKKLLLSDSGFYLCAWSRGLQETQYFGPGTRLLVL.

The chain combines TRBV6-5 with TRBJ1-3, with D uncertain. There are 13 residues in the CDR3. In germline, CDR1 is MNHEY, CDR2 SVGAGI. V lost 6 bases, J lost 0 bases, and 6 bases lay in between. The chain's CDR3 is CASSPVSGNTIYF. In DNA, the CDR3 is TGTGCCAGCAGCCCGGTCTCTGGAAACACCATATATTTT.